The clone carrying this TCR beta chain was detected many times. Its antigen is still unknown. Measured with immunoSEQ multiplex PCR; TCRdb has only the in-frame clones, and not every one. The repertoire includes under 100,000 clones, roughly nine tenths of them detected once, and 4.7% sits in the top ten. The data were obtained in a study of Tregs in tolerant kidney transplant recipients. The CDR3 length is 15 residues. V was trimmed by 4 bases and J by 5 bases, leaving 14 bases between them. CDR1 is SGHVS, CDR2 FNYEAQ, per germline. Whole-study findings and limits: Validation in larger populations is needed because few patients were studied.

The source of this sequence is a human donor in good health. The sequenced sample consisted of CD8+ T cells from blood. This chain links TRBV7-6 with TRBJ2-2, with D perhaps TRBD1 (5 bases). This chain's CDR3 is CASSSGLDFTGELFF. The CDR3 DNA is TGTGCCAGCAGCTCAGGGTTAGATTTTACCGGGGAGCTGTTTTTT.